The sequence of this T cell receptor beta chain was determined in a study of blood T cell repertoires in COVID-19. About the research overall: The United States, Italy and Spain supplied acute and convalescent COVID-19 samples.

Self-reported history from a screening survey and questionnaire set each donor's cohort. Contact with a PCR-confirmed or clinician-diagnosed COVID-19 case occurred within 2 weeks of entry. V shed 2 bases and J shed 7 bases, with 6 bases lying between them. The CDR3 contains 11 residues. Germline loops: CDR1 KGHSH, CDR2 LQKENI. In the authors' workflow: Reference gene primers were amplified, and this amplification served to estimate nucleated cell counts. Assay: immunoSEQ multiplex PCR; the TCRdb copy retains only in-frame clones and omits some. The DNA gave D and trimming, while V, J and clone size come from that table. The table lists 150,000 to 200,000 clones, about 80% of them singletons.

The source of this sequence is a man in his 60s who had been exposed to COVID-19. Sequenced input: PBMCs or T cells enriched from blood (not recorded which). This rearrangement joins TRBV18 to TRBJ2-7; no definite D call. CDR3 sequence: CASSPKTEQYF. In DNA, the CDR3 is TGTGCCAGCTCACCAAAAACTGAGCAGTACTTC.